This T cell receptor beta chain was identified during a study of T cells in Graves' hyperthyroidism and ophthalmopathy. Study-level findings and limits: The blood repertoire included most of the expanded thyroid clonotypes above 0.001.

A note on this clonotype: What it binds is not known.

The investigators amplified TCR beta CDR3 regions from RNA transcripts. HTBI primers drove first-round RT-PCR of the TCR CDR3. TCRdb processed the multiplex PCR reads anew with MiXCR; each CDR3 protein has one entry. The profile shows some 700,000 distinct CDR3 sequences, around a sixth of them singletons. V was shortened by 6 bases and J by 0 bases, with 15 bases between the two germline ends. The CDR3 has 15 amino acids. The germline gives CDR1 LNHDA, CDR2 SQIVND (reference sequence). A patient was excluded if there was uncontrolled infection, other autoimmune disease, pregnancy or lactation. The source is a man aged 45-65 years with Graves' hyperthyroidism. The chain recombines TRBV19 with TRBJ2-7, with D unclear. The material sequenced was blood. CDR3 in DNA: TGTGCCAGTAGCATGATTGGGGTTTCCTCCTACGAGCAGTACTTC. Amino acids: CASSMIGVSSYEQYF.